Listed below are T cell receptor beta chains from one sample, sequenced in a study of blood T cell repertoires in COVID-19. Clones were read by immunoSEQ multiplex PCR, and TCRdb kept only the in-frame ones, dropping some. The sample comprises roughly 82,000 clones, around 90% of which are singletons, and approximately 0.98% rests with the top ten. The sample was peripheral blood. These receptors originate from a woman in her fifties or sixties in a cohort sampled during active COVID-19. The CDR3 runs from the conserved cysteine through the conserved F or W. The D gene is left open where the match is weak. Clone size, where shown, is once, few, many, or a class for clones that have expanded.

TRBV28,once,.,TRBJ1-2,CASRGGDITPSYGYTF,TGTGCCAGCAGGGGGGGGGATATCACTCCTTCCTATGGCTACACCTTC
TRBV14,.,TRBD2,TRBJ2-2,CASSRGGVDPTNTGELFF,TGTGCCAGCAGCCGCGGGGGTGTAGACCCTACGAACACCGGGGAGCTGTTTTTT
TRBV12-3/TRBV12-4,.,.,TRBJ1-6,CASSQQSNSPLHF,TGTGCCAGCAGTCAACAGTCTAATTCACCCCTCCACTTT
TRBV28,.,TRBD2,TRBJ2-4,CASWGLAGGPKTKNIQYF,TGTGCCAGCTGGGGGCTAGCGGGAGGTCCAAAAACCAAAAACATTCAGTACTTC
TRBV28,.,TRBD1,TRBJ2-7,CASSAGQVRDEQYF,TGTGCCAGCAGTGCCGGACAGGTTCGCGACGAGCAGTACTTC
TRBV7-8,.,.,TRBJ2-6,CASSSYSGANVLTF,TGTGCCAGCAGCTCCTACTCTGGGGCCAACGTCCTGACTTTC
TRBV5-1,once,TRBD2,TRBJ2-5,CASSFFGRGQETQYF,TGCGCCAGCAGCTTTTTCGGGAGGGGCCAAGAGACCCAGTACTTC
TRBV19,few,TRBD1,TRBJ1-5,CASSGQLNQPQHF,TGTGCCAGTTCGGGACAGCTCAATCAGCCCCAGCATTTT
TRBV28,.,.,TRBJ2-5,CASEGGGRPETQYF,TGTGCCAGCGAAGGGGGGGGTCGGCCAGAGACCCAGTACTTC
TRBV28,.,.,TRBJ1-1,CASTSGGQTRNTEAFF,TGTGCCAGCACCTCGGGGGGGCAGACTAGGAACACTGAAGCTTTCTTT
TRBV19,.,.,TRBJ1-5,CASNTDFNQPQHF,TGTGCCAGTAATACGGACTTTAATCAGCCCCAGCATTTT
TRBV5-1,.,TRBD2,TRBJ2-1,CASSLGLGDIYNEQFF,TGCGCCAGCAGCCTAGGACTAGGGGATATCTACAATGAGCAGTTCTTC
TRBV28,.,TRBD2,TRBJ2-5,CASSFGSGRQETQYF,TGTGCCAGCAGTTTTGGTAGCGGGAGACAAGAGACCCAGTACTTC
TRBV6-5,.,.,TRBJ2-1,CASSTAGEQFF,TGTGCCAGCAGTACAGCTGGTGAGCAGTTCTTC
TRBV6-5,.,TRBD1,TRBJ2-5,CASSYSGTGNGETQYF,TGTGCCAGCAGTTACTCCGGGACAGGGAACGGGGAGACCCAGTACTTC
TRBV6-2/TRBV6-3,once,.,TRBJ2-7,CASSPRRVSATYEQYF,TGTGCCAGCAGCCCGCGCCGAGTTAGCGCAACCTACGAGCAGTACTTC
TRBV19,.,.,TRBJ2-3,CASTPGHSTDTQYF,TGTGCCAGTACCCCGGGACATAGCACAGATACGCAGTATTTT
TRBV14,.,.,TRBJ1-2,CASSQSFSHGYTF,TGTGCCAGCAGCCAATCCTTCTCCCATGGCTACACCTTC
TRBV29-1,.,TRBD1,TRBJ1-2,CSVVGDRALANYGYTF,TGCAGCGTTGTGGGGGACAGGGCCCTAGCTAACTATGGCTACACCTTC
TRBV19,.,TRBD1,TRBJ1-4,CARPGTGGF,TGTGCCAGACCCGGGACAGGGGGTTTT
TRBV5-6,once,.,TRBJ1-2,CASSLRAVRGVGGYTF,TGTGCCAGCAGCTTGAGGGCAGTTAGGGGCGTAGGGGGCTACACCTTC
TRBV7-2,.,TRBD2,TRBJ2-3,CASSLDLAGFTDTQYF,TGTGCCAGCAGCTTAGACCTAGCGGGGTTCACAGATACGCAGTATTTT
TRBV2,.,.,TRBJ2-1,CASNVRDYNEQFF,TGTGCCAGCAACGTCAGGGATTACAATGAGCAGTTCTTC
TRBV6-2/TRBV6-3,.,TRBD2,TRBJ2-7,CASSPTGLAGGYEQYF,TGTGCCAGCAGCCCTACTGGGCTAGCGGGCGGCTACGAGCAGTACTTC
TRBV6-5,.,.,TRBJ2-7,CASSSQKNEQYF,TGTGCCAGCAGTTCCCAAAAAAACGAGCAGTACTTC
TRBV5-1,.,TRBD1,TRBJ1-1,CASSGQGAGVTEAFF,TGCGCCAGCAGCGGACAGGGGGCGGGCGTCACTGAAGCTTTCTTT
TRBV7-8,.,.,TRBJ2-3,CASSPETDTQYF,TGTGCCAGCAGCCCCGAGACAGATACGCAGTATTTT
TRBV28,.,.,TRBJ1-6,CASSLFREVLSPLHF,TGTGCCAGCAGTTTATTCCGGGAGGTTCTTTCACCCCTCCACTTT
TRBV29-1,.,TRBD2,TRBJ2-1,CSGLAGSGEQFF,TGCAGCGGACTAGCGGGATCAGGTGAGCAGTTCTTC
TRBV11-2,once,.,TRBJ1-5,CASSHGANNQPQHF,TGTGCCAGCAGCCATGGGGCTAACAATCAGCCCCAGCATTTT
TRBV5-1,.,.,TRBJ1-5,CASSLDPGSNQPQHF,TGCGCCAGCAGCTTGGATCCAGGTAGCAATCAGCCCCAGCATTTT
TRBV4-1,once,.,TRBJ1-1,CASSQAPVQALATEAFF,TGCGCCAGCAGCCAAGCGCCCGTACAGGCTCTCGCAACGGAAGCTTTCTTT
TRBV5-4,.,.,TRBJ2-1,CASSSSRGLYNEQFF,TGTGCCAGCAGTTCATCCAGGGGATTGTACAATGAGCAGTTCTTC
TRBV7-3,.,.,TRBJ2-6,CASSLKGGSGANVLTF,TGTGCCAGCAGCTTAAAAGGGGGCTCTGGGGCCAACGTCCTGACTTTC
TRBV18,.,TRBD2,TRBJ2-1,CASSPGQREGKGASYNEQFF,TGTGCCAGCTCACCTGGCCAGCGGGAGGGAAAAGGGGCCTCCTACAATGAGCAGTTCTTC
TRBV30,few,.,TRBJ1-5,CAWGAGADQPQHF,TGTGCCTGGGGGGCAGGGGCTGATCAGCCCCAGCATTTT
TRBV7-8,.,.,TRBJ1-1,CASSGLTVNTEAFF,TGTGCCAGCAGCGGCCTGACAGTGAACACTGAAGCTTTCTTT
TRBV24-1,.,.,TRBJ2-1,CATSGALGDRNNEQFF,TGTGCCACCAGTGGGGCCCTGGGTGACAGGAACAATGAGCAGTTCTTC
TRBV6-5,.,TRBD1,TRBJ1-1,CASRTGTGNTEAFF,TGTGCCAGCAGGACCGGGACAGGGAACACTGAAGCTTTCTTT
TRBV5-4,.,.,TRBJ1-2,CASSLARGLANYGYTF,TGTGCCAGCAGCTTGGCCAGGGGCCTAGCTAACTATGGCTACACCTTC
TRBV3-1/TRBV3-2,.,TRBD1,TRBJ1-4,CASSQGPGTATNEKLFF,TGTGCCAGCAGCCAAGGCCCAGGGACAGCAACTAATGAAAAACTGTTTTTT
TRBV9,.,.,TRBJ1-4,CASSRYGDEKLFF,TGTGCCAGCAGCCGTTACGGGGATGAAAAACTGTTTTTT
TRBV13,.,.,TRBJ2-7,CASSLGGVGGPHEQYF,TGTGCCAGCAGCTTAGGCGGGGTGGGCGGGCCCCACGAGCAGTACTTC
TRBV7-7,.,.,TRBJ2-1,CASSPGGSYNEQFF,TGTGCTAGCAGCCCCGGGGGATCCTACAATGAGCAGTTCTTC
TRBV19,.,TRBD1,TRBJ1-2,CASSMGQIGYTF,TGTGCCAGTAGTATGGGACAGATCGGCTACACCTTC
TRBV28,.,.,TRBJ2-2,CASKRQVNTGELFF,TGTGCCAGCAAAAGGCAGGTGAACACCGGGGAGCTGTTTTTT
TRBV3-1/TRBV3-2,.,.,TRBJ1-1,CASSLGDTEAFF,TGTGCCAGCAGCCTAGGGGACACTGAAGCTTTCTTT
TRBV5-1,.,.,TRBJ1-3,CASSLTGFDGNTIYF,TGCGCCAGCAGTCTAACAGGGTTCGATGGAAACACCATATATTTT
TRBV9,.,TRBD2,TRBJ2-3,CASTSATAGGSTDTQYF,TGTGCCAGCACCTCAGCCACCGCGGGAGGCAGCACAGATACGCAGTATTTT
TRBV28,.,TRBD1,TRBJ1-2,CASSPQGGWYGYTF,TGTGCCAGCAGCCCCCAGGGGGGTTGGTATGGCTACACCTTC
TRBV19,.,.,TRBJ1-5,CASSISRGIDQPQHF,TGTGCCAGTAGTATTAGTAGGGGGATTGATCAGCCCCAGCATTTT
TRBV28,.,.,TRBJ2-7,CASGPRQVTYEQYF,TGTGCCAGCGGGCCCCGACAGGTAACCTACGAGCAGTACTTC
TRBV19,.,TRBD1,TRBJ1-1,CASSFWGQGKGGTEAFF,TGTGCCAGTAGCTTCTGGGGACAGGGAAAGGGTGGCACTGAAGCTTTCTTT
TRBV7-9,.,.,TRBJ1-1,CASSSENIMNTEAFF,TGTGCCAGCAGCTCCGAAAACATTATGAACACTGAAGCTTTCTTT
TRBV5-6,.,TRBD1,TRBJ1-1,CASSFLQGVNTEAFF,TGTGCCAGCAGCTTTTTACAGGGGGTGAACACTGAAGCTTTCTTT
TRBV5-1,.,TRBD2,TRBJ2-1,CASSPGTSGSGEQFF,TGCGCCAGCAGCCCCGGGACTAGCGGGAGTGGTGAGCAGTTCTTC
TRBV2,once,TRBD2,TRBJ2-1,CATTSGRTYNEQFF,TGTGCCACCACTAGCGGGAGAACCTACAATGAGCAGTTCTTC